The 15 T cell receptor beta chains below come from one sample, sequenced in a study of control samples from healthy donors and cancer patients. The table came from immunoSEQ multiplex PCR; TCRdb's copy has only in-frame clones and leaves some out. The data hold about 82,000 clones, with about 93% observed a single time. The material sequenced was blood. Receptors were obtained from a woman under 30 in good health.

About this clone itself: Other DNA sequences in this specimen translate into the identical CDR3. The CDR3 loop reads CASSLDSYGYTF. DNA for the CDR3: TGTGCCAGCAGCTTAGATAGCTATGGCTACACCTTC. The chain uses TRBV7-2 and TRBJ1-2; D not resolved. V lost 1 base and J lost 4, with 4 bases in between. The V gene's germline CDR1 is SGHTA and CDR2 FQGNSA. This CDR3 is built from 12 residues.

This clone has a single count. The DNA of the CDR3 is TGTGCCAGCAGCCATGTACACGGAAACATTCAGTACTTC. It translates to CASSHVHGNIQYF. The V call is TRBV3-1 (or the pseudogene TRBV3-2), the J call TRBJ2-4; unclear D gene. The CDR3 has 13 residues. The germline V and J ends were trimmed by 3 bases and 6 bases, with 9 bases remaining between them. From germline, CDR1 is LGHDT and CDR2 YNNKEL (reference sequence).

This sequence joins TRBV7-3 and TRBJ1-2; TRBD1 agrees at 7 bases. This CDR3 region has 16 residues. Germline CDR1 reads SGHTA; CDR2 reads FQGTGA. V lost 0 bases to trimming and J lost 4 bases; unmatched junction nucleotides: 8. In DNA, the CDR3 is TGTGCCAGCAGCTTAACGGGAGGACAGGCAGTCTATGGCTACACCTTC. Translation gives CASSLTGGQAVYGYTF.

This chain uses TRBV5-1 with TRBJ2-5; 9 positions agree with TRBD2. Germline V lookup: CDR1 SGHRS, CDR2 YFSETQ. CDR3 length equals 15 residues. The V segment lost 0 bases and the J segment 5 bases; nucleotides outside the gene matches: 5. The CDR3 DNA sequence: TGCGCCAGCAGCTTGGCCGCGGGGGGGCATGAGACCCAGTACTTC. It is translated as CASSLAAGGHETQYF.

This chain connects TRBV5-3 to TRBJ2-7; D might be TRBD1 or TRBD2, each matching 6 bases. TRBV5-3 is flagged as an ORF with uncertain function. The length of the CDR3 is 16 residues. The V end lost 0 bases, the J end lost 5 bases, and 18 bases lay between the germline ends. The CDR3 reads CARSLDAGHPVHEQYF. The CDR3, as DNA: TGTGCCAGAAGCTTGGATGCGGGACATCCCGTCCACGAGCAGTACTTC.

In this sample, this clone turned up once. V usage is TRBV2 and J usage is TRBJ1-1; D is ambiguous. The CDR3 contains 13 residues. Trimming took off 8 bases at V and 3 bases at J, with 13 bases between the two ends. Germline CDR1 is SNHLY and CDR2 is FYNNEI. CDR3 DNA: TGTGCCAGCGAGTTCGAGGGCCACACTGAAGCTTTCTTT. The encoded protein is CASEFEGHTEAFF.

The chain carries TRBV18 and TRBJ1-5, with a tentative D call TRBD1 (5 bases). Trimming removed 2 bases from V and 7 bases from J, with 18 bases in between. This CDR3 contains 16 residues. From germline, CDR1 is KGHSH and CDR2 LQKENI. The CDR3 coding sequence is TGTGCCAGCTCACCAGGGGCCCCGGGAAGTGGGCAGCCCCAGCATTTT. Residues: CASSPGAPGSGQPQHF. Full variable domain (outside the CDR3, taken from reference TRBV18 and TRBJ1-5): NAGVMQNPRHLVRRRGQEARLRCSPMKGHSHVYWYRQLPEEGLKFMVYLQKENIIDESGMPKERFSAEFPKEGPSILRIQQVVRGDSAAYFCASSPGAPGSGQPQHFGDGTRLSIL.

V usage is TRBV7-9 and J usage is TRBJ1-4; TRBD1 matches 7 bases. J gave up 7 bases and V 1 base, and 9 bases lay outside the gene matches. CDR3 size: 16 residues. Germline values: CDR1 SEHNR, CDR2 FQNEAQ (reference sequence). CDR3 amino acids: CASSLGQGGGGEKLFF. The CDR3, as DNA: TGTGCCAGCAGCTTAGGGCAGGGGGGCGGGGGTGAAAAACTGTTTTTT.

The chain carries TRBV27 and TRBJ2-2; 14 bases map to TRBD2. The CDR3 contains 19 residues. V lost 7 bases, J lost 7 bases, and 17 bases stayed unmatched. The germline CDR1 and CDR2 sequences are MNHEY and SMNVEV (reference sequence). The CDR3: CASMEDWTSGRKKHGELFF. The CDR3 DNA reads TGTGCCAGCATGGAAGACTGGACTAGCGGGAGGAAGAAGCACGGGGAGCTGTTTTTT.

The chain couples TRBV9 to TRBJ2-7; no clear D. The length of the CDR3 is 13 residues. Germline V gives CDR1 SGDLS, CDR2 YYNGEE. V lost 2 bases and J 1 base, leaving 7 bases between the germline ends. CDR3 sequence: CASSVGPSYEQYF. The DNA of the CDR3 is TGTGCCAGCAGCGTTGGGCCTTCCTACGAGCAGTACTTC.

The chain employs TRBV27 and TRBJ2-2; a weak D match, TRBD1 (7 bases). In germline, CDR1 is MNHEY, CDR2 SMNVEV (reference sequence). The CDR3 extends over 14 amino acids. Trimming cost V 6 bases and J 4 bases, with 12 bases left between them. The CDR3 DNA follows: TGTGCCAGCAGAATGCAGGGGGGCACCGGGGAGCTGTTTTTT. Protein product: CASRMQGGTGELFF.

The rearrangement joins TRBV19 to TRBJ1-1; D is perhaps TRBD1 (6 bases). Trimming took off 3 bases at V and 4 bases at J, with 12 bases between the two ends. From germline, CDR1 is LNHDA and CDR2 SQIVND (reference sequence). The CDR3 has 14 amino acids. For the CDR3, the DNA is TGTGCCAGTAGTATCGGGGGCCGCCTCACTGAAGCTTTCTTT. Translating it yields CASSIGGRLTEAFF.

V is TRBV5-1 and J is TRBJ2-7; 8 bases are a match to TRBD2. Germline loops: CDR1 SGHRS, CDR2 YFSETQ. The CDR3 runs to 17 residues. V was clipped by 0 bases and J by 4 bases; unmatched bases: 12. This CDR3 reads CASSLERREVMTYEQYF. The CDR3 DNA follows: TGCGCCAGCAGCTTGGAACGGCGGGAGGTCATGACGTACGAGCAGTACTTC.

This clone was seen only once. The chain has TRBV27 and TRBJ2-1; maybe TRBD1 (6 bases). This CDR3 has 15 amino acids. Germline CDR1 and CDR2: MNHEY and SMNVEV (reference sequence). Trimming left V 6 bases short and J 1 base short, with 13 bases between. CDR3 residues: CASRAEGVSYNEQFF. The CDR3 nucleotides read TGTGCCAGCAGAGCCGAGGGGGTTTCCTACAATGAGCAGTTCTTC.

The chain links TRBV4-1 to TRBJ1-4; 7 nucleotides agree with TRBD1. The CDR3 covers 14 residues. Germline V gene lookup returns CDR1 MGHRA and CDR2 YSYEKL. J lost 4 bases, V lost 4 bases, and 3 bases had no gene match. DNA of the CDR3: TGCGCCAGCAGCCTCCGGGACAGTAATGAAAAACTGTTTTTT. This encodes CASSLRDSNEKLFF.